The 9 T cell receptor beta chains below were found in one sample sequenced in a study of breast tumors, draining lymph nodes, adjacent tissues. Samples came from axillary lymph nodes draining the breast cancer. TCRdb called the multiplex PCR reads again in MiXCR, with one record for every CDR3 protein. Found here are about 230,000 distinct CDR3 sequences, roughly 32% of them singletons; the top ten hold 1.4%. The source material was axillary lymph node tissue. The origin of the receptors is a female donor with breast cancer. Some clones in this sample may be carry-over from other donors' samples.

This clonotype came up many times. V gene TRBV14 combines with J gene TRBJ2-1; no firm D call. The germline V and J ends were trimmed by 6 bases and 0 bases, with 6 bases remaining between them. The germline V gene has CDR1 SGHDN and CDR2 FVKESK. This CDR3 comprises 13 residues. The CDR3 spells CASRRSSYNEQFF. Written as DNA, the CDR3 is TGTGCCAGCAGGAGGAGCTCCTACAATGAGCAGTTCTTC.

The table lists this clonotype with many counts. The CDR3 DNA reads as TGTGCCAGCCGTACACTGAGCTATGGCTACACCTTC. This translates into CASRTLSYGYTF. This chain connects TRBV6-5 to TRBJ1-2; D not resolved. The CDR3 loop spans 12 amino acids. V dropped 8 bases and J dropped 4 bases, with 11 bases sitting between them. Looked up from germline, CDR1 is MNHEY and CDR2 is SVGAGI.

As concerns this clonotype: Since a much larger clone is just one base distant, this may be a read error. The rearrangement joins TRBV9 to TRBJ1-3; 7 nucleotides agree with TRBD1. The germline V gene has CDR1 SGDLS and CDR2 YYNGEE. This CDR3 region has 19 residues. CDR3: CASSVEGTASPSSGNTIHF. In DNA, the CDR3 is TGTGCCAGCAGCGTAGAGGGGACAGCGAGTCCCTCAAGTGGAAACACCATACATTTT.

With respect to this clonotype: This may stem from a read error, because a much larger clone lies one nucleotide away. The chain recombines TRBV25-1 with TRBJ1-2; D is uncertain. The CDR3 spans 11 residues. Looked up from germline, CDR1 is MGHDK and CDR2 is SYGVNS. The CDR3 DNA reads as TGTGCCAGCTTCGAGTCCCGTGGCTGCACCTTC. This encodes CASFESRGCTF.

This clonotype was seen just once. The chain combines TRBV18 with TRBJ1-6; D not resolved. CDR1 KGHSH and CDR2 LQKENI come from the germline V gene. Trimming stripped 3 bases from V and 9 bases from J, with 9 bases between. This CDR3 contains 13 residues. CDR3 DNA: TGTGCCAGCTCACCCGGCCTAATTTCACCCCTCCACTTT. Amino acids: CASSPGLISPLHF. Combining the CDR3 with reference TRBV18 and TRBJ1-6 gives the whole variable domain NAGVMQNPRHLVRRRGQEARLRCSPMKGHSHVYWYRQLPEEGLKFMVYLQKENIIDESGMPKERFSAEFPKEGPSILRIQQVVRGDSAAYFCASSPGLISPLHFGNGTRLTVT.

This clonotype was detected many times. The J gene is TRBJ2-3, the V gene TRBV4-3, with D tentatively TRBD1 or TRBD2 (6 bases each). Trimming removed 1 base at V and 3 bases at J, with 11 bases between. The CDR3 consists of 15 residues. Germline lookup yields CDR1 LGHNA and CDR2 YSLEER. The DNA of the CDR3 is TGCGCCAGCAGCCAAGTGGGGGGCTGGACAGATACGCAGTATTTT. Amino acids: CASSQVGGWTDTQYF.

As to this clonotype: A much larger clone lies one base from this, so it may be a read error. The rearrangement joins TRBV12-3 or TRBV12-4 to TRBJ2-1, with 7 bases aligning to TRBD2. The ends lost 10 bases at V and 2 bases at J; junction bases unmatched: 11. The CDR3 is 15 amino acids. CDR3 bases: TGTGCCACCGGGTCGCGGGAGACAACCTACAATGAGCAGTTCTTC. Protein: CATGSRETTYNEQFF.

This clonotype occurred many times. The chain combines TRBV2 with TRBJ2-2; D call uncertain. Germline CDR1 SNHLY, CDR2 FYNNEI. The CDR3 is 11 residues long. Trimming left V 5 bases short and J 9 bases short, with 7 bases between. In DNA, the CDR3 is TGTGCCAGCAGTCCCCAGTGGGAGCTGTTTTTT. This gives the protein CASSPQWELFF.

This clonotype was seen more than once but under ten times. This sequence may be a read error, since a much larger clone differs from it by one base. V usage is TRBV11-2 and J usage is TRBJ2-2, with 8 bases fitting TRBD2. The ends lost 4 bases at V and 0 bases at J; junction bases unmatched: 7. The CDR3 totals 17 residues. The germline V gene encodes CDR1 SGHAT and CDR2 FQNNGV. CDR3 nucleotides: TGTGCCAGCAGCTCCATTAGCGGGACCGCGAACACCGGGGAGCTGTTTTTT. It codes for CASSSISGTANTGELFF.